A single sample is the source of the 25 T cell receptor beta chains below, sequenced in a study of cytomegalovirus exposure and HLA in healthy donors. PCR primers comprised 60 Vbeta and 13 Jbeta primers. Generated by immunoSEQ multiplex PCR, the TCRdb table keeps only in-frame clones and is missing some. The sample consists of some 67,000 clones, more than 70% of them appearing once. Sequencing was performed on PBMCs. These receptor sequences come from a man between 35 and 55 years old in good health and CMV-seronegative.

The DNA of the CDR3 is TGTGCCAGTTGTTTCAAGCAGAGGGCGGCATACGAGCAGTACTTC. Translation gives CASCFKQRAAYEQYF. V and J are TRBV6-1 and TRBJ2-7; TRBD2 is a possible D gene (5 bases). CDR1 and CDR2 from the germline V gene are MNHNS and SASEGT. This CDR3 is 15 amino acids long. V dropped 9 bases and J dropped 4 bases, with 22 bases sitting between them.

The J gene is TRBJ2-5, the V gene TRBV9; 8 bases agree with TRBD2. V trimming: 3 bases; J trimming: 0 bases; junction bases outside the gene matches: 7. The CDR3 loop spans 16 amino acids. The germline V gene encodes CDR1 SGDLS and CDR2 YYNGEE. The CDR3 loop is CASSAGGGGYQETQYF. CDR3 nucleotides: TGTGCCAGCAGCGCCGGGGGGGGAGGGTACCAAGAGACCCAGTACTTC.

The chain couples TRBV29-1 to TRBJ2-7; weak D call: TRBD1 (7 bases). The CDR3 has 13 residues. With 7 bases removed from V and 2 bases from J, the gap between germline ends came to 15 bases. The germline CDR1 and CDR2 sequences are SQVTM and ANQGSEA. The CDR3 region has the DNA TGCAGCGCCGAGGACAGGACTACCTACGAGCAGTACTTC. This encodes CSAEDRTTYEQYF.

The table lists this clone with a count of one. The chain is built from TRBV18 and TRBJ2-6, with 12 bases lining up with TRBD1. V was pared by 2 bases and J by 0 bases, with 5 bases of the junction left unmatched. From germline, CDR1 is KGHSH and CDR2 LQKENI. The CDR3 sequence is 19 residues long. DNA for the CDR3: TGTGCCAGCTCACCAACCGGGACAGGGGGCCTCTCTGGGGCCAACGTCCTGACTTTC. Its protein product is CASSPTGTGGLSGANVLTF.

The chain has TRBV11-1 and TRBJ2-1; 9 bases align to TRBD2. This CDR3 has 16 amino acids. CDR1 and CDR2 from the germline V gene are SGHAT and FQDESV (reference sequence). With V trimmed by 3 bases and J by 7 bases, 10 bases remained unmatched. The CDR3 nucleotides are TGTGCCAGCAGCTTCCAGGGGGGTAGCGGGAGAAATGAGCAGTTCTTC. Protein: CASSFQGGSGRNEQFF.

The genes are TRBV7-3 and TRBJ1-2; 8 nucleotides align to TRBD1. This CDR3 comprises 14 residues. Germline CDR1 is SGHTA and CDR2 is FQGTGA. J lost 7 bases, V lost 1 base, and 5 bases had no gene match. Here the CDR3 reads CASSLNGQGVGYTF. The CDR3 DNA follows: TGTGCCAGCAGCTTAAACGGACAGGGTGTTGGCTACACCTTC. The full variable domain, in which reference TRBV7-3 and TRBJ1-2 provide the parts outside the CDR3, is GAGVSQTPSNKVTEKGKYVELRCDPISGHTALYWYRQSLGQGPEFLIYFQGTGAADDSGLPNDRFFAVRPEGSVSTLKIQRTERGDSAVYLCASSLNGQGVGYTFGSGTRLTVV.

With respect to this clone: Germline and junction disagree at one end, which may indicate a read error. The chain links TRBV30 to TRBJ1-4; D possibly corresponds to TRBD1 (5 bases). Germline V gives CDR1 GTSNPN, CDR2 SVGIG (reference sequence). The CDR3 length is 13 residues. The DNA for the CDR3 is TGTGCCTGGAGGGGGCTGTGGCTACGGAAAACTGTTTTT. This codes for CAWRGLWLRKTVF.

The gene calls are TRBV25-1 and TRBJ2-2; 7 positions agree with TRBD1. Germline loops: CDR1 MGHDK, CDR2 SYGVNS. This CDR3 comprises 13 residues. Germline trimming cut 6 bases from V and 7 bases from J; bases unmatched to any gene: 5. The DNA for the CDR3 is TGTGCCAGCAGAGACAGGGCGGGCGGGGAGCTGTTTTTT. This codes for CASRDRAGGELFF.

The rearrangement uses TRBV19 and TRBJ1-4, with 9 bases identical to TRBD1. CDR1 LNHDA and CDR2 SQIVND come from the germline V gene (reference sequence). V shed 7 bases, J shed 7 bases, and the junction held 7 bases outside the gene matches. There are 14 residues in the CDR3. This CDR3 is CASKLQGASEKLFF. The CDR3 nucleotides read TGTGCCAGTAAACTACAGGGGGCTTCTGAAAAACTGTTTTTT.

The chain combines TRBV18 with TRBJ2-7; TRBD2 aligns across 9 bases. V shed 2 bases, J shed 6 bases, and the junction held 11 bases outside the gene matches. The germline CDR1 and CDR2 sequences are KGHSH and LQKENI. The CDR3 loop spans 16 amino acids. CDR3 sequence reads: CASSPILGGRASEQYF. CDR3 DNA sequence: TGTGCCAGCTCACCAATCCTTGGCGGGAGGGCTAGCGAGCAGTACTTC.

V is TRBV11-1 and J is TRBJ2-7; 7 positions match TRBD1. Germline CDR1 reads SGHAT; CDR2 reads FQDESV (reference sequence). Trimming cost V 5 bases and J 1 base; bases outside gene matches: 5. The CDR3 extends over 14 amino acids. The CDR3 reads CASSISTGSYEQYF. In nucleotides, the CDR3 is TGTGCCAGCAGCATCTCGACAGGGTCCTACGAGCAGTACTTC.

This sequence joins TRBV10-3 and TRBJ2-6; the D gene is possibly TRBD2 (7 bases). Trimming shortened V by 7 bases and J by 2 bases, and 12 bases separated the two germline ends. The CDR3 has 15 residues. The germline V gene has CDR1 ENHRY and CDR2 SYGVKD. The chain's CDR3 is CAIKRGDTGANVLTF. The CDR3 DNA reads TGTGCCATCAAACGGGGGGACACTGGGGCCAACGTCCTGACTTTC.

The chain carries TRBV7-9 and TRBJ2-7; 10 bases map to TRBD2. Germline-derived CDR1 and CDR2 are SEHNR and FQNEAQ (reference sequence). With V trimmed by 5 bases and J by 9 bases, 7 bases remained unmatched. This CDR3 is 13 amino acids long. CDR3 DNA: TGTGCCAGCAGCCCACCCGGACTAGCGGCGCAGTACTTC. Translated, it gives CASSPPGLAAQYF. The variable domain in full, with the rest retrieved from reference TRBV7-9 and TRBJ2-7, is DTGVSQNPRHKITKRGQNVTFRCDPISEHNRLYWYRQTLGQGPEFLTYFQNEAQLEKSRLLSDRFSAERPKGSFSTLEIQRTEQGDSAMYLCASSPPGLAAQYFGPGTRLTVT.

The chain couples TRBV19 to TRBJ1-6; D gene unclear. The CDR3 is 14 residues long. V lost 8 bases and J 0 bases, leaving 8 bases between the germline ends. The germline V gene has CDR1 LNHDA and CDR2 SQIVND (reference sequence). The CDR3: CASGTGSYNSPLHF. The CDR3 DNA follows: TGTGCCAGTGGAACGGGCTCCTATAATTCACCCCTCCACTTT.

CDR3: CASSYSNRDRGYRNEKLFF. The CDR3 DNA sequence: TGTGCCAGCAGTTACTCGAATCGGGACAGGGGATATAGGAATGAAAAACTGTTTTTT. The chain has TRBV6-7 and TRBJ1-4, with 10 nucleotides matching TRBD1. TRBV6-7 qualifies as an ORF whose function is uncertain. The CDR3 is 19 residues long. The V gene end was trimmed by 0 bases and the J gene end by 5 bases; junction bases not matched to a gene: 12.

This clone appeared a single time. CDR3 amino acids: CASRDGTTSTDTQYF. The CDR3 DNA sequence: TGCGCCAGCAGAGACGGGACAACGAGCACAGATACGCAGTATTTT. The chain is built from TRBV5-1 and TRBJ2-3; D possibly corresponds to TRBD1 (6 bases). The germline V gene has CDR1 SGHRS and CDR2 YFSETQ. This CDR3 spans 15 amino acids. The V and J ends lost 5 bases and 0 bases respectively, with 13 bases between them.

This chain links TRBV18 with TRBJ1-5; 7 bases fit TRBD1. Trimming took 3 bases from V and 3 from J; bases not matched to a gene: 5. The CDR3 runs 15 residues. The germline gives CDR1 KGHSH, CDR2 LQKENI. CDR3 loop: CASSPGDSSNQPQHF. CDR3 sequence (DNA): TGTGCCAGCTCACCGGGGGACAGCTCCAATCAGCCCCAGCATTTT.

This clone was found a few times. The chain links TRBV2 to TRBJ1-5; D is unresolved. The CDR3 totals 14 residues. CDR1 is SNHLY and CDR2 is FYNNEI in the germline V gene. The germline V and J ends were trimmed by 5 bases and 4 bases, with 12 bases remaining between them. The CDR3 coding sequence is TGTGCCAGCAGTCCCGGGAGCTTAAATCAGCCCCAGCATTTT. Amino acid sequence: CASSPGSLNQPQHF.

The chain uses TRBV4-2 and TRBJ2-5, with 9 bases identical to TRBD1. Germline CDR1 LGHNA, CDR2 YNFKEQ. The CDR3 consists of 15 residues. V lost 4 bases, J lost 5 bases, and 8 bases stayed unmatched. The CDR3 region has the DNA TGTGCCAGCAGCCGCCCACAGGGGGCGCTTGAGACCCAGTACTTC. Translation: CASSRPQGALETQYF.

The V call is TRBV18, the J call TRBJ2-2; 8 positions agree with TRBD1. Germline V gene data show CDR1 as KGHSH and CDR2 as LQKENI. The CDR3 loop spans 20 amino acids. V trimming: 3 bases; J trimming: 0 bases; junction bases outside the gene matches: 15. The CDR3 is CASSPLGRGLLDANTGELFF. In DNA, the CDR3 is TGTGCCAGCTCACCCTTAGGCAGGGGGCTTCTAGACGCGAACACCGGGGAGCTGTTTTTT.

The rearrangement uses TRBV5-1 and TRBJ1-1; possibly TRBD1 for D (6 bases). The germline V gene encodes CDR1 SGHRS and CDR2 YFSETQ. This CDR3 has 16 amino acids. V lost 3 bases and J lost 0, with 15 bases in between. CDR3 sequence (DNA): TGCGCCAGCAGCTCACAGGGCCCACCCATGAACACTGAAGCTTTCTTT. This codes for CASSSQGPPMNTEAFF.

This clone was seen a single time. The rearrangement joins TRBV6-9 to TRBJ1-1; D possibly corresponds to TRBD1 (5 bases). The CDR3 is 15 residues long. Germline V gene lookup returns CDR1 MNHGY and CDR2 SVAAGI. Trimming took 0 bases from V and 5 from J, leaving 13 bases between them. This CDR3 is CASSYSFREETEAFF. The CDR3 DNA reads TGTGCCAGCAGTTATTCGTTCAGGGAAGAGACTGAAGCTTTCTTT.

The chain has TRBV7-6 and TRBJ1-2, with D tentatively TRBD1 (5 bases). Germline CDR1 SGHVS, CDR2 FNYEAQ. The V end was cut by 2 bases, the J end by 7 bases, with 11 bases between. This CDR3 spans 13 amino acids. CDR3 loop: CASSLSDSIGYTF. The DNA of the CDR3 is TGTGCCAGCAGCTTATCCGACAGTATTGGCTACACCTTC.

This clone appeared a few times. This sequence joins TRBV5-1 and TRBJ1-2; D is unresolved. The V gene's germline CDR1 is SGHRS and CDR2 YFSETQ. V lost 4 bases and J lost 4, with 14 bases in between. CDR3 length equals 14 residues. CDR3 nucleotide sequence: TGCGCCAGCAGCCCGACGCGGGAGGGCTATGGCTACACCTTC. The encoded protein is CASSPTREGYGYTF. Full variable domain (remainder filled in from reference TRBV5-1 and TRBJ1-2): KAGVTQTPRYLIKTRGQQVTLSCSPISGHRSVSWYQQTPGQGLQFLFEYFSETQRNKGNFPGRFSGRQFSNSRSEMNVSTLELGDSALYLCASSPTREGYGYTFGSGTRLTVV.

The rearrangement uses TRBV15 and TRBJ2-5, with D possibly being TRBD2 (5 bases). The better agreement between TRBJ2-7 and the DNA end casts doubt on the J call. This CDR3 is built from 15 residues. The V gene's germline CDR1 is LNHNV and CDR2 YYDKDF (reference sequence). CDR3 sequence (DNA): TGTGCCACCAGCAGAGAAGCGGTCGCCTCCTACGAGCAGTACTTC. Amino acids: CATSREAVASYEQYF.